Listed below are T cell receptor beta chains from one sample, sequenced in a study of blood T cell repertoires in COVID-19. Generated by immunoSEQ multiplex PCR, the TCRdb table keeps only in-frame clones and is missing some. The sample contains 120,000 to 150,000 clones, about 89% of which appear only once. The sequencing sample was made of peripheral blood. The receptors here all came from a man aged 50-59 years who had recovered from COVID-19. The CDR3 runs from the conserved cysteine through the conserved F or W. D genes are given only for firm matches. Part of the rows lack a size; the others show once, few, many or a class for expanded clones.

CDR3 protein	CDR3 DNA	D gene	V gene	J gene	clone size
CASSYSALAVNTGELFF	TGTGCCAGCAGTTACTCTGCCCTAGCGGTGAACACCGGGGAGCTGTTTTTT	TRBD2	TRBV6-2/TRBV6-3	TRBJ2-2	-
CASSSLAGEDYEQYF	TGTGCCAGCAGCTCCCTTGCGGGGGAGGACTACGAGCAGTACTTC	TRBD2	TRBV7-8	TRBJ2-7	once
CASSFAQSPLHF	TGTGCCAGCAGCTTCGCCCAGTCACCCCTCCACTTT	-	TRBV7-8	TRBJ1-6	-
CASSSPGLPSTEAFF	TGTGCCAGCAGTTCACCGGGACTGCCCTCGACTGAAGCTTTCTTT	-	TRBV27	TRBJ1-1	-
CASRTSRATNEKLFF	TGTGCCAGCAGGACGAGCAGGGCTACTAATGAAAAACTGTTTTTT	-	TRBV6-5	TRBJ1-4	-
CASSPFEGREAFF	TGTGCCAGCTCACCATTCGAGGGCCGTGAAGCTTTCTTT	-	TRBV18	TRBJ1-1	-
CSVDGLAGSSYNEQFF	TGCAGCGTTGATGGACTAGCGGGAAGCTCCTACAATGAGCAGTTCTTC	TRBD2	TRBV29-1	TRBJ2-1	-
CATSSRLGVGDEQFF	TGTGCCACCAGCTCGCGGCTAGGGGTCGGAGATGAGCAGTTCTTC	-	TRBV15	TRBJ2-1	-
CASSYSISGQETQYF	TGTGCCAGCAGTTACTCGATTAGCGGACAAGAGACCCAGTACTTC	-	TRBV6-5	TRBJ2-5	-
CASSQATSAGEQYF	TGTGCCAGCAGCCAAGCAACTTCCGCTGGCGAGCAGTACTTC	-	TRBV3-1/TRBV3-2	TRBJ2-7	few
CASSQDPVNTEAFF	TGTGCCAGCAGCCAAGATCCGGTTAACACTGAAGCTTTCTTT	-	TRBV3-1/TRBV3-2	TRBJ1-1	-
CASSQAQTERGGYTF	TGCGCCAGCAGCCAAGCACAAACAGAGCGGGGAGGCTACACCTTC	-	TRBV4-1	TRBJ1-2	few
CASSSQGQGVNSPLHF	TGCGCCAGCAGCTCGCAAGGACAGGGGGTTAATTCACCCCTCCACTTT	TRBD1	TRBV5-1	TRBJ1-6	once
CASSDSTGGIDTQYF	TGTGCCAGCAGTGACTCGACAGGGGGCATAGATACGCAGTATTTT	TRBD1	TRBV6-4	TRBJ2-3	-
CASSLDSGSSTGELFF	TGTGCCAGCAGCTTAGATTCAGGCAGCTCCACCGGGGAGCTGTTTTTT	-	TRBV11-3	TRBJ2-2	-
CASGGRSNQPQHF	TGTGCCAGCGGGGGGAGAAGCAATCAGCCCCAGCATTTT	-	TRBV19	TRBJ1-5	-
CASSLSGVRDQPQHF	TGCGCCAGCAGCTTGTCAGGGGTCAGGGATCAGCCCCAGCATTTT	-	TRBV5-1	TRBJ1-5	-
CASSYGGSNSPLHF	TGTGCCAGCAGTTACGGTGGCAGTAATTCACCCCTCCACTTT	-	TRBV6-5	TRBJ1-6	few
CASSQDLPGQQNTEAFF	TGCGCCAGCAGCCAAGATCTCCCGGGACAGCAGAACACTGAAGCTTTCTTT	TRBD1	TRBV4-1	TRBJ1-1	-
CASSETRELAQHF	TGTGCCAGCAGTGAAACCCGGGAACTGGCCCAGCATTTT	-	TRBV2	TRBJ1-5	-
CASSLGQGNTGELFF	TGTGCCAGCTCACTAGGACAGGGGAACACCGGGGAGCTGTTTTTT	TRBD1	TRBV18	TRBJ2-2	once
CASSTPGTGGTEAFF	TGTGCCAGCAGCACACCCGGGACAGGGGGAACTGAAGCTTTCTTT	TRBD1	TRBV11-3	TRBJ1-1	-
CASSSILRNTEAFF	TGTGCCAGCAGCTCAATACTCCGGAACACTGAAGCTTTCTTT	-	TRBV14	TRBJ1-1	-
CASSLGSGPAQETQYF	TGTGCCAGCAGCTTGGGTAGCGGGCCCGCCCAAGAGACCCAGTACTTC	TRBD2	TRBV5-4	TRBJ2-5	once
CASSSGGETNYGYTF	TGTGCCAGTAGCTCCGGGGGAGAAACAAACTATGGCTACACCTTC	-	TRBV19	TRBJ1-2	-
CASSQEVQLDQPQHF	TGTGCCAGCAGCCAAGAGGTTCAGTTGGATCAGCCCCAGCATTTT	-	TRBV14	TRBJ1-5	-
CASSHYSNQPQHF	TGTGCCAGCAGCCATTATAGCAATCAGCCCCAGCATTTT	-	TRBV14	TRBJ1-5	-
CASSLLFSADTQYF	TGTGCCAGCAGCTTGTTGTTTAGCGCAGATACGCAGTATTTT	-	TRBV5-4	TRBJ2-3	-
CASSEQRRSGEKLFF	TGTGCCAGCAGTGAACAAAGGAGGAGTGGTGAAAAACTGTTTTTT	-	TRBV6-1	TRBJ1-4	-
CASSYSGGTEAFF	TGTGCCAGCAGTTACTCTGGCGGTACTGAAGCTTTCTTT	-	TRBV6-5	TRBJ1-1	-
CATSTDRGYEQYF	TGTGCCACCAGCACGGACAGGGGCTACGAGCAGTACTTC	TRBD1	TRBV15	TRBJ2-7	-
CASSQDQGGGELFF	TGTGCCAGCAGCCAAGATCAAGGAGGCGGGGAGCTGTTTTTT	-	TRBV3-1/TRBV3-2	TRBJ2-2	-
CARSPQRKRGANVLTF	TGTGCCAGAAGCCCGCAGCGAAAAAGGGGGGCCAACGTCCTGACTTTC	-	TRBV5-3	TRBJ2-6	-
CASSQAGGRYNEQFF	TGTGCCAGCAGCCAAGCGGGGGGGCGCTACAATGAGCAGTTCTTC	TRBD2	TRBV4-2	TRBJ2-1	-
CASSPSGTGGADTQYF	TGTGCCAGTAGTCCCTCGGGGACAGGGGGAGCAGATACGCAGTATTTT	TRBD1	TRBV19	TRBJ2-3	-
CASKIRKELAYEQYF	TGTGCCAGCAAAATCCGGAAGGAGCTGGCCTACGAGCAGTACTTC	-	TRBV7-2	TRBJ2-7	once
CASSFGLAGALPDTQYF	TGCGCCAGCAGCTTTGGACTAGCGGGGGCCCTACCAGATACGCAGTATTTT	TRBD2	TRBV5-1	TRBJ2-3	-
CASSEVQRDRGYGYTF	TGTGCCAGCAGTGAAGTTCAAAGGGACAGGGGCTATGGCTACACCTTC	TRBD1	TRBV2	TRBJ1-2	few
CASSPGTGRDEQYF	TGTGCCAGCTCACCGGGGACAGGGAGAGACGAGCAGTACTTC	TRBD1	TRBV18	TRBJ2-7	-
CASSPRGGNTIYF	TGTGCCAGCAGCCCCCGGGGGGGGAACACCATATATTTT	-	TRBV7-9	TRBJ1-3	-
CASSRTYEQYF	TGTGCCAGCAGCAGGACCTACGAGCAGTACTTC	-	TRBV2	TRBJ2-7	-